Included here is one TCR beta chain sequence, with context. The protocol was immunoSEQ multiplex PCR, while the TCRdb copy is restricted to in-frame clones and leaves out a portion. The sample has thousands of clones, approximately 80% seen once. The entry originates in a study of follicular helper T cells after annual influenza vaccination. Described time point: 2015-2016 season, pre-vaccination. Donors were community-dwelling with no influenza vaccine in the prior 6 months. V lost 6 bases to trimming and J lost 6 bases; unmatched junction nucleotides: 8. This CDR3 has 13 amino acids. Germline CDR1 reads SQVTM; CDR2 reads ANQGSEA.

This sequence joins TRBV29-1 and TRBJ2-7; 10 nucleotides agree with TRBD2. The source is an adult who received the influenza vaccine. The starting material was CXCR5+ CD38- circulating T follicular helper cells from blood, obtained on the day of influenza vaccination. As for subset: circulating Tfh, non-naive CD4+CXCR5+PD-1+ (ICOS+CD38+ or ICOS-CD38-). Written as DNA, the CDR3 is TGCAGCGTCGTATCTAGCGGGGGAGCCGAGCAGTACTTC. Its protein is CSVVSSGGAEQYF.